The source of this TCR beta chain is a study of response to subunit inactivated influenza vaccine. Concerning this clonotype itself: Its antigen is not known.

Overall study findings and caveats: A suggestion made by the authors is that each seasonal influenza vaccination recruits few new T cells.

TCRdb ran MiXCR on the RT-PCR reads and lists one entry per CDR3 protein. The sample shows roughly 700,000 distinct CDR3 sequences, 11% to 15% of them seen only once. Sample: PBMCs from blood, taken 14 days before vaccination. The source is a man aged 50 to 60 who received an inactivated influenza vaccine.

CDR3 in amino acids: CSGGIAGQETQYF. The CDR3 coding sequence is TGCAGCGGGGGGATAGCGGGTCAAGAGACCCAGTACTTC. The rearrangement joins TRBV29-1 to TRBJ2-5; 7 bases match TRBD2. With 7 bases clipped from V and 2 bases from J, the junction kept 7 bases outside the gene matches. The CDR3 spans 13 residues. Germline V gene sequence: CDR1 SQVTM, CDR2 ANQGSEA.